The 12 T cell receptor beta chains below were found in one sample sequenced in a study of T cell responses to AZD1222 COVID-19 vaccine. Clones were sequenced by immunoSEQ multiplex PCR, and TCRdb holds only the in-frame ones, with some missing. In the table there are 150,000 or so clones, roughly 90% of which are singletons. The sequences come from peripheral blood, collected on day 0 of AZD1222 vaccination. The receptors come from an adult in good health.

This sequence joins TRBV7-9 and TRBJ2-7; D is uncertain. This CDR3 spans 14 amino acids. V dropped 1 base and J dropped 5 bases, with 12 bases sitting between them. Germline lookup yields CDR1 SEHNR and CDR2 FQNEAQ (reference sequence). CDR3: CASSLVTGTDEQYF. For the CDR3, the DNA is TGTGCCAGCAGCTTAGTAACCGGAACAGACGAGCAGTACTTC. Complete variable domain (other parts from reference TRBV7-9 and TRBJ2-7): DTGVSQNPRHKITKRGQNVTFRCDPISEHNRLYWYRQTLGQGPEFLTYFQNEAQLEKSRLLSDRFSAERPKGSFSTLEIQRTEQGDSAMYLCASSLVTGTDEQYFGPGTRLTVT.

The V call is TRBV7-8, the J call TRBJ1-5; D may be TRBD1 (5 bases). CDR1 is SGHVS, CDR2 FQNEAQ, per germline. V lost 1 base and J 6 bases, leaving 13 bases between the germline ends. The CDR3 spans 15 residues. The CDR3 loop is CASSLGHGGSQPQHF. In DNA, the CDR3 is TGTGCCAGCAGCTTAGGGCACGGGGGGAGTCAGCCCCAGCATTTT.

The chain links TRBV25-1 to TRBJ1-2, with D unclear. The CDR3 has 13 residues. In germline, CDR1 is MGHDK, CDR2 SYGVNS. The V gene lost 3 bases and the J gene lost 7 bases, with 12 bases spanning the gap. The CDR3, as DNA: TGTGCCAGCAGTGATTCCTATTTCGGTGGCTACACCTTC. This translates into CASSDSYFGGYTF.

The rearrangement joins TRBV6-5 to TRBJ1-1, with a tentative D call TRBD1 (5 bases). The CDR3 is 14 amino acids. CDR1 is MNHEY and CDR2 is SVGAGI in the germline V gene. V was cut by 6 bases and J by 1 base, with 12 bases left in between. The CDR3 region is CASSLPQGNTEAFF. As DNA, the CDR3 is TGTGCCAGCAGCCTTCCCCAGGGGAACACTGAAGCTTTCTTT.

The V gene is TRBV19, the J gene TRBJ2-2, with 11 nucleotides matching TRBD1. Trimming took 3 bases from V and 0 from J; bases not matched to a gene: 3. This CDR3 contains 17 residues. Looked up from germline, CDR1 is LNHDA and CDR2 is SQIVND (reference sequence). CDR3 amino acids: CASSIGTGGSNTGELFF. The CDR3 DNA reads TGTGCCAGTAGTATTGGGACAGGGGGTTCGAACACCGGGGAGCTGTTTTTT.

The chain uses TRBV4-1 and TRBJ2-7; 8 nucleotides align to TRBD1. The CDR3 extends over 19 amino acids. Losses at the gene ends were 1 base for V and 3 bases for J; bases not matched to a gene: 17. Per germline, CDR1 MGHRA and CDR2 YSYEKL. The CDR3 loop reads CASSQVPLPPGGFDYEQYF. CDR3 coding DNA: TGCGCCAGCAGCCAAGTTCCCCTTCCTCCAGGGGGCTTTGACTACGAGCAGTACTTC.

The chain joins TRBV12-3 or TRBV12-4 to TRBJ1-2; no clear D gene. Trimming cost V 5 bases and J 8 bases, with 12 bases left between them. The CDR3 runs 12 residues. The CDR3 reads CASSPEEYGYTF. The CDR3 DNA sequence: TGTGCCAGCAGTCCCGAGGAGTACGGCTACACCTTC.

The chain links TRBV4-2 to TRBJ1-4; 7 bases map to TRBD1. The CDR3 totals 16 residues. Germline CDR1 and CDR2: LGHNA and YNFKEQ. The junction had 6 bases not matched to a gene; V was cut back by 0 bases and J by 5 bases. CDR3 sequence (DNA): TGTGCCAGCAGCCAAGATTTAGGGGGCGGGAATGAAAAACTGTTTTTT. It is translated as CASSQDLGGGNEKLFF.

V and J are TRBV7-9 and TRBJ2-7, with TRBD2 identical over 7 bases. The germline V gene encodes CDR1 SEHNR and CDR2 FQNEAQ (reference sequence). This CDR3 region has 14 residues. Trimming removed 4 bases from V and 5 bases from J; junction bases left unmatched: 8. Here the CDR3 DNA reads TGTGCCAGCAGCTCCAGTGCGGGAGTTGACGAGCAGTACTTC. Its protein product is CASSSSAGVDEQYF.

This sequence joins TRBV6-5 and TRBJ2-7; TRBD2 is a possible D gene (7 bases). Per germline, CDR1 MNHEY and CDR2 SVGAGI. The CDR3 sequence is 14 residues long. The germline V and J ends were trimmed by 4 bases and 2 bases, with 12 bases remaining between them. CDR3 in DNA: TGTGCCAGCAGTTTAGGGGGGGACCCCTACGAGCAGTACTTC. Encoded protein: CASSLGGDPYEQYF.

In this sample, this clone turned up a few times. This rearrangement joins TRBV7-9 to TRBJ1-3; D is unclear. Germline V lookup: CDR1 SEHNR, CDR2 FQNEAQ (reference sequence). With 4 bases removed from V and 11 bases from J, the gap between germline ends came to 18 bases. The CDR3 runs 14 residues. CDR3 DNA sequence: TGTGCCAGCAGCTCAGAGGCGGGAGCGGTGGCCATATATTTT. Translation gives CASSSEAGAVAIYF. The whole variable domain, remainder taken from reference TRBV7-9 and TRBJ1-3, is DTGVSQNPRHKITKRGQNVTFRCDPISEHNRLYWYRQTLGQGPEFLTYFQNEAQLEKSRLLSDRFSAERPKGSFSTLEIQRTEQGDSAMYLCASSSEAGAVAIYFGEGSWLTVV.

The chain recombines TRBV23-1 with TRBJ2-3; no clear D. TRBV23-1 is noted as an ORF with a role that remains uncertain. The germline V and J ends were trimmed by 3 bases and 4 bases, with 11 bases remaining between them. The CDR3 totals 14 residues. The CDR3 spells CASSHTAASDTQYF. The CDR3, as DNA: TGCGCCAGCAGTCATACCGCAGCCTCAGATACGCAGTATTTT.